The 4 T cell receptor beta chains below all came from one sample that was sequenced in a study of blood T cell repertoires in COVID-19. This table comes from immunoSEQ multiplex PCR, and its TCRdb copy is limited to in-frame clones, with some not included. Altogether about 160,000 clones are present, approximately 86% being singletons, with the ten largest covering less than 3.5%. Sequencing was performed on peripheral blood. These receptors were collected from a man aged 65 to 85 with acute or convalescent COVID-19.

The chain couples TRBV29-1 to TRBJ2-1; the match to TRBD2 covers 10 bases. J was trimmed by 6 bases and V by 6 bases; bases with no gene match: 5. The CDR3 runs 13 residues. CDR1 and CDR2 from the germline V gene are SQVTM and ANQGSEA. CDR3 nucleotides: TGCAGCGTCGGACTAGCGGAACGCAATGAGCAGTTCTTC. Protein: CSVGLAERNEQFF.

The chain carries TRBV28 and TRBJ2-1, with D unclear. With 5 bases removed from V and 7 bases from J, the gap between germline ends came to 12 bases. This CDR3 region has 13 residues. Germline-derived CDR1 and CDR2 are MDHEN and SYDVKM. CDR3 sequence reads: CASSTGGVNEQFF. CDR3 in DNA: TGTGCCAGCAGTACTGGCGGTGTGAATGAGCAGTTCTTC.

The chain is built from TRBV4-1 and TRBJ2-7; 11 nucleotides line up with TRBD1. Germline V CDR1 and CDR2: MGHRA, YSYEKL. The V gene end was trimmed by 6 bases and the J gene end by 6 bases; junction bases not matched to a gene: 7. The CDR3 consists of 14 residues. The CDR3 DNA reads as TGCGCCAGCAGTTTGGACAGGGGGCCGGGCGAGCAGTACTTC. Amino acid sequence: CASSLDRGPGEQYF.

This rearrangement joins TRBV9 to TRBJ2-3; TRBD2 aligns across 11 bases. CDR1 is SGDLS, CDR2 YYNGEE, per germline. This CDR3 has 17 amino acids. With V trimmed by 2 bases and J by 0 bases, 5 bases remained unmatched. The CDR3 DNA sequence: TGTGCCAGCAGCGTGGGAGGGACTAGCGGAAGCACAGATACGCAGTATTTT. This gives the protein CASSVGGTSGSTDTQYF.